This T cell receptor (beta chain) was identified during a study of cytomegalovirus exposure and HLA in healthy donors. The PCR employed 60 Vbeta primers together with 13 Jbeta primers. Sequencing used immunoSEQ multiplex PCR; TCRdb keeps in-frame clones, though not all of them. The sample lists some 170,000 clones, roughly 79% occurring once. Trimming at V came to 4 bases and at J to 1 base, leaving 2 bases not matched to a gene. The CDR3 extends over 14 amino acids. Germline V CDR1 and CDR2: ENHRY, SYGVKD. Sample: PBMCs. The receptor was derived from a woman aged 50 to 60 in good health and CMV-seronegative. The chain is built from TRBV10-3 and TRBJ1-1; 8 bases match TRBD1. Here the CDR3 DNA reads TGTGCCATCAGTGGGACAGGGAAGAACACTGAAGCTTTCTTT. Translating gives CAISGTGKNTEAFF.